This T cell receptor beta chain emerged from a study of regulatory T cells in long-lasting Graves disease. Study outcomes and limitations: Segments TRBV28, TRBJ1-2 and TRBJ2-5 showed preferential usage in persistent disease.

This clonotype showed up just a few times. Its target is unknown. One end of the junction varies from germline; a read error may be responsible. The CDR3 length is 17 residues. The authors built TCR beta libraries using iRepertoire HTBI primers and Arm-PCR of CDR3 regions. Original processing methods: Taken together, the samples had roughly 56 TRBV and some 15 TRBJ segments identified. TCRdb fed the multiplex PCR reads into MiXCR, producing one record per CDR3 protein. What appears here as the V and J calls and clone size reflects TCRdb's work, not the paper's. The sample shows 350,000 to 450,000 distinct CDR3 sequences, less than 25% of them seen only once. This sample's time point: persistent/refractory GD, antithyroid drugs over 5 years with positive TRAb. Preparation of the TCR library used RNA extracted from PBMCs. Enrollment of patients was through an endocrinology department in Xi'an, China.

The TCR sequence derives from a female donor with Graves disease. V and J are TRBV12-3 or TRBV12-4 and TRBJ2-2; 11 bases align to TRBD2. The material was peripheral blood mononuclear cells (PBMCs), obtained when the disease was refractory, from a patient treated with antithyroid drugs. The CDR3 here is CASSALPGTSGTGELLF. CDR3 coding DNA: TGTGCCAGCAGCGCCCTACCCGGGACTAGCGGAACCGGGGAGCTGCTTTTT.